These 28 T cell receptor beta chains share one sample of origin, sequenced in a study of blood T cell repertoires in COVID-19. Generated by immunoSEQ multiplex PCR, the TCRdb table keeps only in-frame clones and is missing some. The sample shows around 290,000 clones, around 90% of them seen only once. Input material: PBMCs or T cells enriched from blood (not recorded which). These receptors came from a woman in her 30s who had recovered from COVID-19.

The sample holds one count of this clone. The rearrangement joins TRBV7-6 to TRBJ1-3; D uncertain. V was cut by 4 bases and J by 0 bases, with 10 bases left in between. There are 15 residues in the CDR3. CDR1 and CDR2 from the germline V gene are SGHVS and FNYEAQ. The CDR3 spells CASSSGVFSGNTIYF. CDR3 DNA sequence: TGTGCCAGCAGCTCCGGGGTTTTCTCTGGAAACACCATATATTTT.

The chain carries TRBV2 and TRBJ1-4, with 10 bases matching TRBD1. V lost 6 bases, J lost 8 bases, and 6 bases stayed unmatched. This CDR3 is 14 amino acids long. Germline CDR1 is SNHLY and CDR2 is FYNNEI. The CDR3 nucleotides read TGTGCCAGCAGGCGGACAGGGGGTGAGGAAAAACTGTTTTTT. Encoded protein: CASRRTGGEEKLFF.

V is TRBV27 and J is TRBJ1-3; tentatively, D is TRBD1 (6 bases). The CDR3 loop spans 15 amino acids. Trimming removed 7 bases from V and 0 bases from J, with 13 bases in between. CDR1 is MNHEY, CDR2 SMNVEV, per germline (reference sequence). In DNA, the CDR3 is TGTGCCAGCACCTTACAGGGCCTCTCTGGAAACACCATATATTTT. Its translation is CASTLQGLSGNTIYF.

The V and J genes are TRBV7-3 and TRBJ1-5; D is possibly TRBD1 (6 bases). The CDR3 extends over 19 amino acids. Looked up from germline, CDR1 is SGHTA and CDR2 is FQGTGA. V lost 3 bases and J 5 bases, leaving 26 bases between the germline ends. CDR3 sequence (DNA): TGTGCCAGCAGCTTGCCACTAAGAATTCGGGACACGGGTCATCAGCCCCAGCATTTT. It yields the protein CASSLPLRIRDTGHQPQHF.

The V gene is TRBV5-1, the J gene TRBJ2-7; weak D call: TRBD2 (6 bases). The CDR3 sequence is 16 residues long. From germline, CDR1 is SGHRS and CDR2 YFSETQ. Between the trimmed V and J ends, which lost 1 base and 0 bases, there was a span of 14 bases. The CDR3 coding sequence is TGCGCCAGCAGCTTGAAACGTAGCGGAAACTCCTACGAGCAGTACTTC. Translating it yields CASSLKRSGNSYEQYF.

Only one count was recorded for this clone. The chain carries TRBV9 and TRBJ2-2, with 7 bases fitting TRBD1. The CDR3 is 21 residues long. The V gene end was trimmed by 2 bases and the J gene end by 2 bases; junction bases not matched to a gene: 21. CDR1 SGDLS and CDR2 YYNGEE come from the germline V gene. For the CDR3, the DNA is TGTGCCAGCAGCGTCGACTTCGGGACAGAAGAGGGGTGGACTAACACCGGGGAGCTGTTTTTT. Translating gives CASSVDFGTEEGWTNTGELFF.

The gene calls are TRBV11-1 and TRBJ1-2; D gene unclear. Germline V gene lookup returns CDR1 SGHAT and CDR2 FQDESV (reference sequence). This CDR3 comprises 13 residues. V shed 4 bases and J shed 4 bases, with 10 bases lying between them. Written as DNA, the CDR3 is TGTGCCAGCAGCTACCAGGCTTCCTATGGCTACACCTTC. Its protein product is CASSYQASYGYTF.

The chain combines TRBV29-1 with TRBJ2-2, with 8 positions matching TRBD1. With 7 bases clipped from V and 6 bases from J, the junction kept 7 bases outside the gene matches. The V gene's germline CDR1 is SQVTM and CDR2 ANQGSEA. The CDR3 extends over 13 amino acids. DNA for the CDR3: TGCAGCGCAACAGGGGGACGGGCCGGGGAGCTGTTTTTT. The encoded protein is CSATGGRAGELFF.

This chain uses TRBV6-1 with TRBJ1-5, with 7 bases identical to TRBD1. Unmatched junction bases numbered 6, after V lost 3 bases and J lost 1 base. The CDR3 is 16 residues long. Germline V gene lookup returns CDR1 MNHNS and CDR2 SASEGT. CDR3: CASSDRTGVSNQPQHF. CDR3 nucleotides: TGTGCCAGCAGTGATAGAACAGGGGTAAGCAATCAGCCCCAGCATTTT.

The gene calls are TRBV11-2 and TRBJ2-7; 9 bases align to TRBD2. This CDR3 comprises 17 residues. V was clipped by 5 bases and J by 3 bases; unmatched bases: 14. Germline V gene data show CDR1 as SGHAT and CDR2 as FQNNGV. The CDR3: CASSLPLGLALSYEQYF. The CDR3 bases are TGTGCCAGCAGCCTACCCCTCGGACTAGCGCTGAGCTACGAGCAGTACTTC.

The CDR3 nucleotides are TGTGCCAGCAGTTTCGGACAGGCCTCGGGATACGAGCAGTACTTC. Protein: CASSFGQASGYEQYF. The chain has TRBV28 and TRBJ2-7, with 7 nucleotides matching TRBD1. This CDR3 is 15 amino acids long. The junction had 9 bases not matched to a gene; V was cut back by 3 bases and J by 4 bases. Germline assignment: CDR1 MDHEN and CDR2 SYDVKM.

This clone was counted between two and nine times. This chain links TRBV28 with TRBJ1-4; 8 bases fit TRBD1. Germline V gene sequence: CDR1 MDHEN, CDR2 SYDVKM. This CDR3 is built from 14 residues. V trimming: 6 bases; J trimming: 6 bases; junction bases outside the gene matches: 6. CDR3 in amino acids: CASSTGQGYEKLFF. The CDR3 DNA follows: TGTGCCAGCAGCACTGGACAGGGCTATGAAAAACTGTTTTTT.

The CDR3 spells CASSLNPYGYTF. CDR3 coding DNA: TGTGCCAGCAGTTTAAATCCATATGGCTACACCTTC. The chain links TRBV28 to TRBJ1-2; D ambiguous. Germline assignment: CDR1 MDHEN and CDR2 SYDVKM. This CDR3 comprises 12 residues. V lost 2 bases and J 5 bases, leaving 6 bases between the germline ends.

V usage is TRBV27 and J usage is TRBJ2-7; TRBD1 matches 7 bases. The CDR3 is 12 amino acids. V lost 5 bases to trimming and J lost 6 bases; unmatched junction nucleotides: 4. Germline V gene data show CDR1 as MNHEY and CDR2 as SMNVEV (reference sequence). The CDR3 reads CASSGDSSEQYF. DNA of the CDR3: TGTGCCAGCAGTGGGGACAGCTCCGAGCAGTACTTC.

The CDR3: CASSFRLAGGTDTQYF. DNA for the CDR3: TGTGCCAGCAGCTTCCGACTAGCGGGGGGCACAGATACGCAGTATTTT. The chain combines TRBV7-3 with TRBJ2-3; TRBD2 agrees at 12 bases. The CDR3 loop spans 16 amino acids. With V trimmed by 3 bases and J by 1 base, 2 bases remained unmatched. Germline V gene lookup returns CDR1 SGHTA and CDR2 FQGTGA.

The V call is TRBV5-1, the J call TRBJ1-2; 8 nucleotides align to TRBD1. Germline assignment: CDR1 SGHRS and CDR2 YFSETQ. V gave up 2 bases and J gave up 4 bases; unmatched junction bases: 7. This CDR3 is built from 15 residues. CDR3 residues: CASSFPAGQVYGYTF. In DNA form, the CDR3 reads TGCGCCAGCAGCTTTCCAGCGGGACAGGTCTATGGCTACACCTTC.

A single count supports this clone. The gene calls are TRBV10-2 and TRBJ2-7; maybe TRBD2 (5 bases). Per germline, CDR1 WSHSY and CDR2 SAAADI. Trimming stripped 4 bases from V and 4 bases from J, with 17 bases between. The CDR3 covers 15 residues. CDR3 in DNA: TGCGCCAGCAGTGGGTTCCGCGGGCCGACGTACGAGCAGTACTTC. Its translation is CASSGFRGPTYEQYF.

V usage is TRBV4-1 and J usage is TRBJ1-2; D ambiguous. The CDR3 is 16 residues long. The V gene's germline CDR1 is MGHRA and CDR2 YSYEKL. V lost 1 base and J lost 0, with 12 bases in between. CDR3 nucleotide sequence: TGCGCCAGCAGCCAAGTTAGGAGCGAGACTAACTATGGCTACACCTTC. This codes for CASSQVRSETNYGYTF.

This clone was found once. The chain carries TRBV28 and TRBJ2-5; TRBD1 agrees at 9 bases. Germline values: CDR1 MDHEN, CDR2 SYDVKM. This CDR3 region has 16 residues. The trim removed 2 bases at V and 3 bases at J, leaving 7 bases unmatched. CDR3 sequence (DNA): TGTGCCAGCAGTTTACGTCAGGGACAGGGAAAAGAGACCCAGTACTTC. Amino acids: CASSLRQGQGKETQYF.

This rearrangement joins TRBV5-1 to TRBJ2-2; D possibly corresponds to TRBD2 (6 bases). V was clipped by 2 bases and J by 3 bases, with 20 bases between them. This CDR3 spans 18 amino acids. Germline V lookup: CDR1 SGHRS, CDR2 YFSETQ. CDR3 residues: CASSFILTGTWDTGELFF. The CDR3 bases are TGCGCCAGCAGCTTTATTCTTACCGGGACTTGGGACACCGGGGAGCTGTTTTTT.

As regards this clone: One junction end disagrees with the germline gene, perhaps due to a read error. The chain recombines TRBV24-1 with TRBJ1-1, with 9 bases fitting TRBD1. This CDR3 is 15 amino acids long. Germline lookup yields CDR1 KGHDR and CDR2 SFDVKD. CDR3 region: CATRDSRTGDTEAFF. CDR3 in DNA: TGTGCCACCAGGGATTCCAGGACAGGGGACACTGAAGCTTTCTTT.

V and J are TRBV24-1 and TRBJ1-4, with a weak D call TRBD1 (6 bases). The CDR3 length is 14 residues. Germline V gene lookup returns CDR1 KGHDR and CDR2 SFDVKD. The germline V and J ends were trimmed by 3 bases and 10 bases, with 14 bases remaining between them. Here the CDR3 reads CATSDPGQGGKLFF. The CDR3 region has the DNA TGTGCCACCAGTGATCCGGGACAAGGTGGAAAACTGTTTTTT.

The CDR3 here is CASSLDSTGQNTEAFF. The CDR3 coding sequence is TGTGCCAGCAGCTTGGACTCCACAGGGCAGAACACTGAAGCTTTCTTT. The chain is built from TRBV5-4 and TRBJ1-1, with TRBD1 as a possible D gene (6 bases). There are 16 residues in the CDR3. Per the germline V gene, CDR1 is SGHNT and CDR2 is YYREEE (reference sequence). Deletions cut 0 bases from V and 1 base from J, with 13 bases between.

The count of this clone is one. The gene calls are TRBV20-1 and TRBJ2-7, with 11 bases that match TRBD2. Germline V gives CDR1 DFQATT, CDR2 SNEGSKA (reference sequence). The CDR3 runs 14 residues. The junction had 5 bases not matched to a gene; V was cut back by 3 bases and J by 4 bases. The CDR3 DNA sequence: TGCAGTGCTAGTGCGAGACTAGCGGGATACGAGCAGTACTTC. Amino acids: CSASARLAGYEQYF.

V is TRBV11-3 and J is TRBJ2-7, with 11 bases matching TRBD2. CDR3 size: 16 residues. Per the germline V gene, CDR1 is SGHNT and CDR2 is YENEEA. V trimming: 1 base; J trimming: 6 bases; junction bases outside the gene matches: 8. The CDR3 protein is CASSLGQLAGEGEQYF. CDR3 nucleotides: TGTGCCAGCAGCTTAGGCCAACTAGCGGGAGAAGGCGAGCAGTACTTC. The complete variable domain, with remaining parts taken from reference TRBV11-3 and TRBJ2-7, reads EAGVVQSPRYKIIEKKQPVAFWCNPISGHNTLYWYLQNLGQGPELLIRYENEEAVDDSQLPKDRFSAERLKGVDSTLKIQPAELGDSAVYLCASSLGQLAGEGEQYFGPGTRLTVT.

As DNA, the CDR3 is TGCGCCAGCAGCTTGGGAGGTGGCAGGGCGAACACTGAAGCTTTCTTT. Protein: CASSLGGGRANTEAFF. The chain links TRBV5-1 to TRBJ1-1; tentative D call: TRBD1 (5 bases). V dropped 0 bases and J dropped 1 base, with 13 bases sitting between them. The germline gives CDR1 SGHRS, CDR2 YFSETQ. The CDR3 is 16 residues long.

The rearrangement joins TRBV30 to TRBJ1-1; no clear D. This CDR3 is 13 amino acids long. In germline, CDR1 is GTSNPN, CDR2 SVGIG (reference sequence). The ends were cut back, 2 bases at V and 3 bases at J, with 10 bases in the middle. The CDR3 sequence: CAWSHSRDTEAFF. The CDR3 DNA follows: TGTGCCTGGAGTCATTCGCGGGACACTGAAGCTTTCTTT.

The V call is TRBV7-3, the J call TRBJ1-5; D is possibly TRBD1 (6 bases). Trimming pared 5 bases from V and 7 bases from J, leaving 27 bases between. CDR1 and CDR2 from the germline V gene are SGHTA and FQGTGA. The CDR3 contains 18 residues. CDR3 bases: TGTGCCAGCAGCCTAGGGGGGGAGTGTGAGATAGGTTGCCAGCCCCAGCATTTT. It encodes CASSLGGECEIGCQPQHF.